This T cell receptor (beta chain) was recorded in a study of CD8+CD57+ T cells in acquired aplastic anemia. Study at large: Sorted CD4+ and CD8+ cells yielded 3 to 3.5 ug of DNA on average.

Unmatched junction bases numbered 3, after V lost 1 base and J lost 0 bases. The germline gives CDR1 LGHDT, CDR2 YNNKEL (reference sequence). The CDR3 loop spans 15 amino acids. Findings and limits, study-wide: In common between the patients and the controls were some 29 CD8+ CDR3 sequences. In CD8+ cells, Simpson's diversity showed no significant difference between patients and controls.

As regards this clonotype: Its antigen is not known.

Selection for sequencing was limited to patients who had shown CD8+CD57+ cell expansion by flow cytometry. Severe acquired aplastic anemia was diagnosed in all patients. Genomic DNA acted as the template from which TCR beta VDJ combination and CDR3 sequence profiling were carried out. Each CDR3 protein gets one entry after TCRdb re-called the reads with MiXCR. This sample has around 150,000 distinct CDR3 sequences; 45% to 55% occur once, and the top ten carry more than 30%. Sequenced: sorted CD4+, CD8+, or CD8+CD57+ T cells (not recorded which) from PBMCs. The receptor's source is a human donor with aplastic anemia. The V gene is TRBV3-1, the J gene TRBJ2-7; TRBD2 matches at 7 bases. Written as DNA, the CDR3 is TGTGCCAGCAGCCAAGGCCTAGCGGCCTCCTACGAGCAGTACTTC. Encoded protein: CASSQGLAASYEQYF.